Shown below are 29 T cell receptor beta chains from a single sample sequenced in a study of beta chain features in type 1 diabetes (dated by TCRdb to the late 2010s). The library came from the immunoSEQ multiplex PCR assay. The entire amount of isolated RNA was reverse transcribed using the High Capacity cDNA Reverse Transcription Kit, so the sequenced TCRB transcripts were expressed ones. TCRdb provides this immuneACCESS table in a form limited to in-frame rearrangements. Some clones are lacking; in checked studies, under half of them reflect an unresolved V gene, and why the rest are absent is not known. Within this sample are 450,000 to 600,000 clones, with over 25% of them counted one time only. The ten biggest clones cover more than 0.055% of the sample. Sequencing input: naive CD4+ T cells from blood. The cell subset or site label here, explained by the study, means: true naive CD4+ T cells. The receptors here all came from a man between 18 and 35 years old in good health.

The CDR3 region has the DNA TGTGCCAGCAGGGCTACTAGCGGGAGGTGGAATGAGCAGTTCTTC. Its translation: CASRATSGRWNEQFF. The chain employs TRBV28 and TRBJ2-1; 12 nucleotides match TRBD2. This CDR3 has 15 amino acids. CDR1 and CDR2 (germline): MDHEN, SYDVKM. Trimming cost V 6 bases and J 7 bases; bases outside gene matches: 7.

The V gene is TRBV5-1, the J gene TRBJ2-1; 7 nucleotides line up with TRBD2. CDR1 and CDR2 (germline): SGHRS, YFSETQ. The CDR3 covers 15 residues. With V trimmed by 2 bases and J by 7 bases, 9 bases remained unmatched. The CDR3 here is CASSFLSGNTNEQFF. The CDR3 bases are TGCGCCAGCAGCTTCCTAAGCGGGAATACTAATGAGCAGTTCTTC.

The chain has TRBV6-5 and TRBJ2-1; D gene unclear. Deletions cut 2 bases from V and 10 bases from J, with 12 bases between. The CDR3 is made up of 13 amino acids. Germline V CDR1 and CDR2: MNHEY, SVGAGI. The CDR3 DNA is TGTGCCAGCAGTTACGCCCCTGACCTCGAGCAGTTCTTC. This gives the protein CASSYAPDLEQFF.

V is TRBV27 and J is TRBJ2-1, with D possibly being TRBD1 (6 bases). The V gene lost 6 bases and the J gene lost 3 bases, with 18 bases spanning the gap. Germline values: CDR1 MNHEY, CDR2 SMNVEV (reference sequence). CDR3 length equals 16 residues. For the CDR3, the DNA is TGTGCCAGCAGACGTGTGTCAGGGGCAGGCTACAATGAGCAGTTCTTC. Its translation: CASRRVSGAGYNEQFF.

This clone was seen only a few times. The chain couples TRBV30 to TRBJ2-5; no clear D gene. Germline V gene lookup returns CDR1 GTSNPN and CDR2 SVGIG (reference sequence). This CDR3 has 13 residues. V lost 4 bases to trimming and J lost 0 bases, with 9 bases between them. In nucleotides, the CDR3 is TGTGCCTGGAATAGGCAGTACCAAGAGACCCAGTACTTC. Its translation is CAWNRQYQETQYF.

The chain joins TRBV7-2 to TRBJ2-5, with D hard to call. The germline gives CDR1 SGHTA, CDR2 FQGNSA. The CDR3 is 13 amino acids. The V and J ends lost 5 bases and 5 bases respectively, with 12 bases between them. The CDR3 loop is CASSQEGFETQYF. The CDR3 DNA is TGTGCCAGCAGCCAAGAAGGCTTTGAGACCCAGTACTTC.

V usage is TRBV30 and J usage is TRBJ2-3, with D maybe TRBD1 (6 bases). V gave up 1 base and J gave up 0 bases, with 14 bases separating them. The CDR3 sequence is 16 residues long. CDR1 and CDR2 (germline): GTSNPN, SVGIG (reference sequence). DNA of the CDR3: TGTGCCTGGAGTGCCGAACAGGGTTGGAGCACAGATACGCAGTATTTT. Its translation is CAWSAEQGWSTDTQYF.

The V gene is TRBV6-6, the J gene TRBJ2-1, with D hard to call. This CDR3 has 11 residues. Germline V CDR1 and CDR2: MNHNY, SVGAGI (reference sequence). V was cut by 2 bases and J by 9 bases, with 5 bases left in between. CDR3 nucleotides: TGTGCCAGCAGTTACGTCGCTGAGCAGTTCTTC. It codes for CASSYVAEQFF.

The chain couples TRBV30 to TRBJ2-5; 14 nucleotides match TRBD2. Germline lookup yields CDR1 GTSNPN and CDR2 SVGIG (reference sequence). V shed 3 bases, J shed 2 bases, and the junction held 5 bases outside the gene matches. The CDR3 is made up of 16 amino acids. CDR3 protein: CAWRTSGRANQETQYF. CDR3 sequence (DNA): TGTGCCTGGAGGACTAGCGGGAGGGCCAATCAAGAGACCCAGTACTTC.

This clone was picked up a small number of times. The chain uses TRBV19 and TRBJ2-6; D gene uncertain. Germline-derived CDR1 and CDR2 are LNHDA and SQIVND (reference sequence). This CDR3 is built from 14 residues. Trimming took 4 bases from V and 4 from J, leaving 8 bases between them. DNA of the CDR3: TGTGCCAGTAGTAATTTCGCCGGGGCCAACGTCCTGACTTTC. Protein product: CASSNFAGANVLTF.

The rearrangement joins TRBV29-1 to TRBJ2-1, with 8 nucleotides matching TRBD2. CDR1 is SQVTM and CDR2 is ANQGSEA in the germline V gene. V gave up 7 bases and J gave up 7 bases; unmatched junction bases: 18. The CDR3 consists of 16 residues. The CDR3 loop reads CSGDGLAPSGGNEQFF. The CDR3 coding sequence is TGCAGCGGTGACGGACTAGCTCCTAGTGGTGGGAATGAGCAGTTCTTC.

The gene calls are TRBV30 and TRBJ2-3; 10 positions match TRBD2. The CDR3 sequence is 18 residues long. The germline V gene has CDR1 GTSNPN and CDR2 SVGIG (reference sequence). V shed 3 bases, J shed 3 bases, and the junction held 15 bases outside the gene matches. The CDR3 reads CAWRVPGAAGGMTDTQYF. The CDR3 nucleotides are TGTGCCTGGAGGGTTCCGGGTGCAGCGGGAGGGATGACAGATACGCAGTATTTT.

The rearrangement joins TRBV2 to TRBJ1-2; the D is unclear. From germline, CDR1 is SNHLY and CDR2 FYNNEI. The V end lost 0 bases, the J end lost 8 bases, and 13 bases lay between the germline ends. The CDR3 runs 14 residues. The CDR3 loop reads CASSEALDNRGYTF. In DNA, the CDR3 is TGTGCCAGCAGTGAAGCGCTCGACAATCGAGGCTACACCTTC.

The chain has TRBV9 and TRBJ2-1; D is ambiguous. CDR1 and CDR2 from the germline V gene are SGDLS and YYNGEE. The CDR3 extends over 16 amino acids. The V and J ends lost 3 bases and 5 bases respectively, with 18 bases between them. This CDR3 reads CASSATVKGPNNEQFF. The CDR3 DNA is TGTGCCAGCAGCGCCACCGTCAAAGGGCCAAACAATGAGCAGTTCTTC.

The sample holds a few counts of this clone. The rearrangement joins TRBV7-2 to TRBJ2-1; 7 positions match TRBD2. V dropped 5 bases and J dropped 7; count of bases not matched to a gene: 8. The CDR3 has 14 amino acids. CDR1 and CDR2 from the germline V gene are SGHTA and FQGNSA. This CDR3 is CASSRILALNEQFF. The CDR3 bases are TGTGCCAGCAGCAGAATACTAGCGTTAAATGAGCAGTTCTTC.

This chain uses TRBV30 with TRBJ2-5; D is uncertain. The ends were cut back, 0 bases at V and 2 bases at J, with 13 bases in the middle. Germline V CDR1 and CDR2: GTSNPN, SVGIG (reference sequence). The CDR3 is 15 residues long. CDR3: CAWSVRERRQETQYF. The CDR3 DNA sequence: TGTGCCTGGAGTGTACGAGAGCGACGGCAAGAGACCCAGTACTTC.

This clone has only a few counts. This chain links TRBV5-1 with TRBJ2-3; D call uncertain. This CDR3 is 14 amino acids long. V lost 2 bases, J lost 2 bases, and 9 bases lay in between. The germline V gene encodes CDR1 SGHRS and CDR2 YFSETQ. CDR3 amino acids: CASSFGQITDTQYF. Here the CDR3 DNA reads TGCGCCAGCAGCTTTGGTCAGATCACAGATACGCAGTATTTT.

V gene TRBV30 combines with J gene TRBJ1-2; D gene unclear. The CDR3 is 15 amino acids. V lost 0 bases, J lost 6 bases, and 17 bases lay in between. Germline V CDR1 and CDR2: GTSNPN, SVGIG (reference sequence). CDR3 DNA: TGTGCCTGGAGTGTATCGGCCAAAGTGGTCGATGGCTACACCTTC. This encodes CAWSVSAKVVDGYTF. Using reference TRBV30 and TRBJ1-2 for the parts outside the CDR3, the full variable domain is SQTIHQWPATLVQPVGSPLSLECTVEGTSNPNLYWYRQAAGRGLQLLFYSVGIGQISSEVPQNLSASRPQDRQFILSSKKLLLSDSGFYLCAWSVSAKVVDGYTFGSGTRLTVV.

This chain connects TRBV30 to TRBJ1-1, with 9 bases lining up with TRBD1. This CDR3 comprises 16 residues. J lost 2 bases, V lost 0 bases, and 7 bases had no gene match. CDR1 is GTSNPN, CDR2 SVGIG, per germline (reference sequence). The CDR3 region has the DNA TGTGCCTGGAGTGTAGGCGGGACAGGGACAAACACTGAAGCTTTCTTT. It translates to CAWSVGGTGTNTEAFF.

The chain couples TRBV4-3 to TRBJ2-5, with 9 bases matching TRBD2. The length of the CDR3 is 13 residues. The V gene's germline CDR1 is LGHNA and CDR2 YSLEER. With V trimmed by 3 bases and J by 4 bases, 0 bases remained unmatched. This CDR3 is CASSQGLAETQYF. The CDR3 DNA sequence: TGCGCCAGCAGCCAGGGACTAGCAGAGACCCAGTACTTC.

The CDR3 region has the DNA TGCGCCAGCAGCCAGCCTCGGACAGGCTTCAGCTTCAGCTCTGGGGCCAACGTCCTGACTTTC. This codes for CASSQPRTGFSFSSGANVLTF. J is TRBJ2-6 and V is TRBV4-1; TRBD1 aligns across 7 bases. Germline CDR1 reads MGHRA; CDR2 reads YSYEKL. The CDR3 is 21 residues long. V was pared by 3 bases and J by 0 bases, with 17 bases of the junction left unmatched.

The chain uses TRBV7-2 and TRBJ2-7, with D hard to call. V was trimmed by 8 bases and J by 4 bases, leaving 9 bases between them. Germline CDR1 reads SGHTA; CDR2 reads FQGNSA. This CDR3 comprises 11 residues. CDR3 amino acids: CASSRIYEQYF. The CDR3 DNA follows: TGTGCCAGCTCAAGGATTTACGAGCAGTACTTC.

On this clone: Other DNA sequences in this sample translate to the same CDR3. The chain joins TRBV5-1 to TRBJ2-1; D unclear. The CDR3 consists of 12 residues. V lost 1 base and J 7 bases, leaving 6 bases between the germline ends. Germline V gives CDR1 SGHRS, CDR2 YFSETQ. Here the CDR3 DNA reads TGCGCCAGCAGCTTGTTAGGGAATGAGCAGTTCTTC. Translated: CASSLLGNEQFF. Full variable domain (rest looked up from reference TRBV5-1 and TRBJ2-1): KAGVTQTPRYLIKTRGQQVTLSCSPISGHRSVSWYQQTPGQGLQFLFEYFSETQRNKGNFPGRFSGRQFSNSRSEMNVSTLELGDSALYLCASSLLGNEQFFGPGTRLTVL.

This chain uses TRBV29-1 with TRBJ2-5; 10 nucleotides agree with TRBD2. V lost 7 bases to trimming and J lost 3 bases; unmatched junction nucleotides: 17. Germline V gives CDR1 SQVTM, CDR2 ANQGSEA. The CDR3 loop spans 17 amino acids. The CDR3 loop reads CSAEGRLAGLRKETQYF. The CDR3 nucleotides are TGCAGCGCCGAGGGGCGACTAGCGGGCCTCCGAAAAGAGACCCAGTACTTC.

The chain links TRBV15 to TRBJ2-2, with TRBD2 matching 7 bases. The CDR3 runs 16 residues. V lost 0 bases to trimming and J lost 5 bases; unmatched junction nucleotides: 6. The germline V gene has CDR1 LNHNV and CDR2 YYDKDF (reference sequence). This CDR3 reads CATSRDSAGVTGELFF. The CDR3 region has the DNA TGTGCCACCAGCAGAGATTCCGCGGGAGTTACCGGGGAGCTGTTTTTT.

In this sample, this clone turned up a few times. The chain combines TRBV28 with TRBJ2-1, with D unresolved. The germline gives CDR1 MDHEN, CDR2 SYDVKM. The CDR3 contains 15 residues. Trimming pared 7 bases from V and 1 base from J, leaving 14 bases between. CDR3 in DNA: TGTGCCAGCACCCCCCGGGTTACATCCTACAATGAGCAGTTCTTC. Its protein product is CASTPRVTSYNEQFF.

There are a few counts of this clone. V and J are TRBV29-1 and TRBJ1-2; 7 bases line up with TRBD1. There are 13 residues in the CDR3. J lost 0 bases, V lost 4 bases, and 2 bases had no gene match. Germline V gene data show CDR1 as SQVTM and CDR2 as ANQGSEA. The CDR3 bases are TGCAGCGTTGCTCAGGGGGCTAACTATGGCTACACCTTC. It codes for CSVAQGANYGYTF. Full variable domain (rest looked up from reference TRBV29-1 and TRBJ1-2): SAVISQKPSRDICQRGTSLTIQCQVDSQVTMMFWYRQQPGQSLTLIATANQGSEATYESGFVIDKFPISRPNLTFSTLTVSNMSPEDSSIYLCSVAQGANYGYTFGSGTRLTVV.

V usage is TRBV30 and J usage is TRBJ2-7; 10 bases match TRBD2. This CDR3 is 15 amino acids long. CDR1 and CDR2 from the germline V gene are GTSNPN and SVGIG (reference sequence). Trimming at V came to 4 bases and at J to 5 bases, leaving 11 bases not matched to a gene. The CDR3 DNA reads TGTGCCTGGACTGCTAGCGGGAGATCTTACCACGAGCAGTACTTC. Residues: CAWTASGRSYHEQYF.

This clone was detected many times. The V and J genes are TRBV30 and TRBJ2-7; 8 positions agree with TRBD2. The CDR3 extends over 11 amino acids. Germline loops: CDR1 GTSNPN, CDR2 SVGIG (reference sequence). V dropped 0 bases and J dropped 12; count of bases not matched to a gene: 4. This CDR3 reads CAWSVQRELYF. In nucleotides, the CDR3 is TGTGCCTGGAGTGTACAGCGGGAGTTGTACTTC.